These T cell receptor beta chains were read from a single sample in a study of blood T cell repertoires in COVID-19. Libraries were prepared by immunoSEQ multiplex PCR; TCRdb keeps only in-frame clonotypes and omits some of them. The sample has a few hundred thousand clones, 90% seen once; the top ten hold under 1.1%. Sequenced: peripheral blood. The receptor source for this set is a middle-aged woman with COVID-19, enrolled during active disease. The CDR3 runs from the conserved cysteine through the conserved F or W. A D gene is named only where the DNA matches it firmly. Size is stated for part of the rows, as once, few or many counts, or as a class when the clone is expanded.

v_gene	d_gene	abundance	j_gene	CDR3nt	CDR3aa
TRBV9	TRBD2	-	TRBJ2-2	TGTGCCAGCAGCGTCCGCGGGAGGCCGAACACCGGGGAGCTGTTTTTT	CASSVRGRPNTGELFF
TRBV9	-	-	TRBJ2-1	TGTGCCAGCAGGGGAGGCGATGAGCAGTTCTTC	CASRGGDEQFF
TRBV28	TRBD2	-	TRBJ2-1	TGTGCCAGCAGTCCCCCGAGGACTAGCGGGGGATACAATGAGCAGTTCTTC	CASSPPRTSGGYNEQFF
TRBV5-1	-	-	TRBJ2-1	TGCGCCAGCAGCTTGGCCAACTACAATGAGCAGTTCTTC	CASSLANYNEQFF
TRBV27	-	-	TRBJ1-4	TGTGCCAGCAGTCCCGACAGGCTTGGGGTCGCAACTAATGAAAAACTGTTTTTT	CASSPDRLGVATNEKLFF
TRBV6-5	-	-	TRBJ1-4	TGTGCCAGCAGTTACTCGGCAACAACTAATGAAAAACTGTTTTTT	CASSYSATTNEKLFF
TRBV19	-	-	TRBJ2-7	TGTGCCAGTAGTAGAGGTGGGTCAAGCTCCTACGAGCAGTACTTC	CASSRGGSSSYEQYF
TRBV18	-	-	TRBJ1-5	TGTGCCAGCTCACCACAAGGGGATCGACAGCCCCAGCATTTT	CASSPQGDRQPQHF
TRBV5-5	TRBD2	-	TRBJ2-2	TGTGCCAGCAGTTCCGGACTAGCGGGAACGAACACCGGGGAGCTGTTTTTT	CASSSGLAGTNTGELFF
TRBV5-6	TRBD1	once	TRBJ1-5	TGTGCCAGCAGCTCTTCAGGGGGCGGGAATCAGCCCCAGCATTTT	CASSSSGGGNQPQHF
TRBV7-2	-	-	TRBJ1-5	TGTGCCAGCAGCTTAGACAGCTCTCATAGCAATCAGCCCCAGCATTTT	CASSLDSSHSNQPQHF
TRBV24-1	-	-	TRBJ2-1	TGTGCCACCAGTGATGGTCAGGGGAGCAATGAGCAGTTCTTC	CATSDGQGSNEQFF
TRBV13	TRBD1	few	TRBJ1-1	TGTGCCAGCAGCTTAGTAGTGGGGTCAGGGGGAGCTTTCTTT	CASSLVVGSGGAFF
TRBV6-5	-	-	TRBJ2-7	TGTGCCAGCAGTTCTCTATACGAGCAGTACTTC	CASSSLYEQYF
TRBV27	-	-	TRBJ1-1	TGTGCCAGCAGTTTACGGACAGCGCATGAAGCTTTCTTT	CASSLRTAHEAFF
TRBV5-1	TRBD2	-	TRBJ2-3	TGCGCCAGCAGCTTGGCGGGACTAGCGGGAGGACACACAGATACGCAGTATTTT	CASSLAGLAGGHTDTQYF
TRBV15	TRBD1	-	TRBJ1-1	TGTGCCACCAGCAGATACCAGGGGGGCACTGAAGCTTTCTTT	CATSRYQGGTEAFF
TRBV5-1	TRBD1	-	TRBJ2-7	TGCGCCAGCTCGGGACAGGGAAGCTCCTACGAGCAGTACTTC	CASSGQGSSYEQYF
TRBV5-1	-	-	TRBJ2-1	TGCGCCAGCAGCTTGGCAGGTTACCACAATGAGCAGTTCTTC	CASSLAGYHNEQFF
TRBV7-9	TRBD1	-	TRBJ1-1	TGTGCCAGCAGCCTCCGGGACAGGGGGCCAAACACTGAAGCTTTCTTT	CASSLRDRGPNTEAFF
TRBV29-1	-	-	TRBJ2-7	TGCAGCGTTGGGTCAGGCCGAAGTGGCTACGAGCAGTACTTC	CSVGSGRSGYEQYF
TRBV7-9	TRBD1	-	TRBJ1-2	TGTGCCAGCAGCCTATTACAGGGGAGCTATGGCTACACCTTC	CASSLLQGSYGYTF
TRBV6-5	TRBD2	-	TRBJ2-5	TGTGCCAGCAGTAAAATAGGGACTAGCAAAGAGACCCAGTACTTC	CASSKIGTSKETQYF
TRBV5-4	TRBD2	-	TRBJ2-1	TGTGCCAGCAGCTTGACTAGCGGTTACTACAATGAGCAGTTCTTC	CASSLTSGYYNEQFF
TRBV4-3	TRBD2	once	TRBJ2-7	TGCGCCAGCAGCCAAGTTATTGGCCTAGCGGACTACGAGCAGTACTTC	CASSQVIGLADYEQYF
TRBV11-2	-	-	TRBJ2-1	TGTGCCAGCAGCTTAGCGACTCTTAGCTCCTACAATGAGCAGTTCTTC	CASSLATLSSYNEQFF
TRBV21-1	-	-	TRBJ2-1	TGTGCCAGCAGCACTAGCGGGGGGGCCGGGAATGAGCAGTTCTTC	CASSTSGGAGNEQFF